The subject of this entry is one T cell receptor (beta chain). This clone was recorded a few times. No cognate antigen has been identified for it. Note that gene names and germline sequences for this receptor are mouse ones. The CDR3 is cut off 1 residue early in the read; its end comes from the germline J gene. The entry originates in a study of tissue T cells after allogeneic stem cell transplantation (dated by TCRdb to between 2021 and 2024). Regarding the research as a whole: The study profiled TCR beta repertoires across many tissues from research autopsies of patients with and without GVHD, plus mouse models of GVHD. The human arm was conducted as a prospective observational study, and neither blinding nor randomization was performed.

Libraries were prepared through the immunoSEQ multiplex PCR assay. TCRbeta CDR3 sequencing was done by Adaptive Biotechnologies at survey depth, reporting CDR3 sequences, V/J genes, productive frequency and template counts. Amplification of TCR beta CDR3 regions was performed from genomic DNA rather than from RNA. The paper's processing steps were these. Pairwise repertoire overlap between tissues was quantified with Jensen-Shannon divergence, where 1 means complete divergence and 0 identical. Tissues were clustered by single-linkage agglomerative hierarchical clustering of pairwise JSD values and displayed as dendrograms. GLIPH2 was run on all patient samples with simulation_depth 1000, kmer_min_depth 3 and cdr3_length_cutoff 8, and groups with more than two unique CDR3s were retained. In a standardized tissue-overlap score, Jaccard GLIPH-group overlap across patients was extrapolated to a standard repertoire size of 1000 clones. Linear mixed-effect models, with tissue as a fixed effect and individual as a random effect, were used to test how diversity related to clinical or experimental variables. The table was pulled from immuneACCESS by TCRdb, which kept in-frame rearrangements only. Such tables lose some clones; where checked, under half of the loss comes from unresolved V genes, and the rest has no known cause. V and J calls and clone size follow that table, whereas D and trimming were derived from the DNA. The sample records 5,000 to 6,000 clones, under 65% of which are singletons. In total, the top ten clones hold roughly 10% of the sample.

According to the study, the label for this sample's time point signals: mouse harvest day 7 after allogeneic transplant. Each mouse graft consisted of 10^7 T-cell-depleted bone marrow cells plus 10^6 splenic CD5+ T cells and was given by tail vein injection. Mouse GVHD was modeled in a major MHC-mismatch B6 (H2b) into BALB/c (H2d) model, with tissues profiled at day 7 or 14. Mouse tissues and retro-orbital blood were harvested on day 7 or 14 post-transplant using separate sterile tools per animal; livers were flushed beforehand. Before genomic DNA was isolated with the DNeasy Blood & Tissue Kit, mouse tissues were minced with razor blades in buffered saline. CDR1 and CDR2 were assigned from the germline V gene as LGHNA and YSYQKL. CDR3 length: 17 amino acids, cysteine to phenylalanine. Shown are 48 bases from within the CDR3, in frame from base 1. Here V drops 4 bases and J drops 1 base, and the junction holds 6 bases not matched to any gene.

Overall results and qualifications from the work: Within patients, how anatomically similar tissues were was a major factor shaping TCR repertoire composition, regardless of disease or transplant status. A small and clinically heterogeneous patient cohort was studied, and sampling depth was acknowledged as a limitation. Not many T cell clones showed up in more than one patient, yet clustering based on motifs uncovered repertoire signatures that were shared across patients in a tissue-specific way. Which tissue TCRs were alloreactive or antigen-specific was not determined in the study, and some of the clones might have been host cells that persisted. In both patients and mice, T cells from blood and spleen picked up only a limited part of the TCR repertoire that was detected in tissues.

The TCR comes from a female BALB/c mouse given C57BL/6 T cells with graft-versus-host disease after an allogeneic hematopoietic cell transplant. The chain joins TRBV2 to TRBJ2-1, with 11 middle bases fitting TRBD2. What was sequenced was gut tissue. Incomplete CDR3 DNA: TGTGCCAGCAGCCCACACTGGGGGGGCGCGAACTATGCTGAGCAGTTC. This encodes CASSPHWGGANYAEQF. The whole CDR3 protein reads CASSPHWGGANYAEQFF.